A single sample is the source of the 22 T cell receptor beta chains below, sequenced in a study of blood T cell repertoires in COVID-19. The table came from immunoSEQ multiplex PCR; TCRdb's copy has only in-frame clones and leaves some out. The data contain some 270,000 clones, about 80% of them seen just once; the ten biggest clones take up about 3.4%. The material sequenced was PBMCs or T cells enriched from blood (not recorded which). The receptors originated from a man aged 50 to 60 who had recovered from COVID-19.

CDR3 sequence (DNA): TGTGCCAGCAGCCCCTGGACAGGGGGTTTGGGCACTGAAGCTTTCTTT. Protein product: CASSPWTGGLGTEAFF. This sequence joins TRBV14 and TRBJ1-1; 10 nucleotides line up with TRBD1. The CDR3 covers 16 residues. Germline V lookup: CDR1 SGHDN, CDR2 FVKESK. The trim removed 4 bases at V and 4 bases at J, leaving 9 bases unmatched.

V usage is TRBV27 and J usage is TRBJ1-5, with TRBD1 matching over 10 bases. The trim removed 0 bases at V and 5 bases at J, leaving 4 bases unmatched. This CDR3 spans 16 amino acids. CDR1 MNHEY and CDR2 SMNVEV come from the germline V gene (reference sequence). The CDR3 sequence is CASSLSGTGVYQPQHF. The CDR3 region has the DNA TGTGCCAGCAGTTTATCCGGGACAGGGGTCTATCAGCCCCAGCATTTT.

The chain has TRBV18 and TRBJ2-7; D not resolved. The CDR3 consists of 12 residues. The germline gives CDR1 KGHSH, CDR2 LQKENI. The germline V and J ends were trimmed by 2 bases and 3 bases, with 5 bases remaining between them. CDR3 sequence (DNA): TGTGCCAGCTCACCAGGCCACTACGAGCAGTACTTC. Amino acids: CASSPGHYEQYF. Full variable domain (rest looked up from reference TRBV18 and TRBJ2-7): NAGVMQNPRHLVRRRGQEARLRCSPMKGHSHVYWYRQLPEEGLKFMVYLQKENIIDESGMPKERFSAEFPKEGPSILRIQQVVRGDSAAYFCASSPGHYEQYFGPGTRLTVT.

V usage is TRBV24-1 and J usage is TRBJ2-2; perhaps TRBD1 as D (5 bases). Germline V gives CDR1 KGHDR, CDR2 SFDVKD. The CDR3 is 13 residues long. The germline V and J ends were trimmed by 8 bases and 0 bases, with 6 bases remaining between them. The CDR3 spells CATKGANTGELFF. DNA of the CDR3: TGTGCCACCAAAGGGGCGAACACCGGGGAGCTGTTTTTT.

CDR3 in DNA: TGTGCCAGCAGTTTAAAGCCGGGGTGGGGGCCAGCGAGAGTAGAGCAGTACTTC. As protein: CASSLKPGWGPARVEQYF. This chain connects TRBV27 to TRBJ2-7; weak D call: TRBD1 (6 bases). The V gene's germline CDR1 is MNHEY and CDR2 SMNVEV (reference sequence). The CDR3 spans 18 residues. V lost 2 bases, J lost 7 bases, and 27 bases lay in between.

The V call is TRBV11-2, the J call TRBJ2-1; TRBD2 might be the D (7 bases). The V gene's germline CDR1 is SGHAT and CDR2 FQNNGV. Trimming shortened V by 5 bases and J by 7 bases, and 27 bases separated the two germline ends. The CDR3 is made up of 18 amino acids. In DNA form, the CDR3 reads TGTGCCAGCAGCCCTAACCGCGGATGGGGGGGCACGGGGAATGAGCAGTTCTTC. As protein: CASSPNRGWGGTGNEQFF. Full variable domain (rest looked up from reference TRBV11-2 and TRBJ2-1): EAGVAQSPRYKIIEKRQSVAFWCNPISGHATLYWYQQILGQGPKLLIQFQNNGVVDDSQLPKDRFSAERLKGVDSTLKIQPAKLEDSAVYLCASSPNRGWGGTGNEQFFGPGTRLTVL.

The V gene is TRBV28, the J gene TRBJ2-1; 10 bases are shared with TRBD1. The CDR3 is 18 residues long. Trimming removed 4 bases from V and 4 bases from J; junction bases left unmatched: 13. Per the germline V gene, CDR1 is MDHEN and CDR2 is SYDVKM. The CDR3 nucleotides are TGTGCCAGCAGTTCGCCCGTCATCCGGGACAGGGGATACAATGAGCAGTTCTTC. It codes for CASSSPVIRDRGYNEQFF.

The chain links TRBV12-3 or TRBV12-4 to TRBJ1-2; no clear D gene. The CDR3 spans 12 residues. Trimming pared 0 bases from V and 5 bases from J, leaving 4 bases between. The CDR3 nucleotides are TGTGCCAGCAGTTTAGCGAGATATGGCTACACCTTC. It translates to CASSLARYGYTF.

V usage is TRBV6-5 and J usage is TRBJ2-7; weak D call: TRBD1 (6 bases). V shed 7 bases and J shed 4 bases, with 14 bases lying between them. The CDR3 runs 13 residues. The germline CDR1 and CDR2 sequences are MNHEY and SVGAGI. The DNA for the CDR3 is TGTGCCAGCACCCCCACAGGGTTTTACGAGCAGTACTTC. This translates into CASTPTGFYEQYF.

The chain has TRBV7-2 and TRBJ1-1, with 12 bases identical to TRBD1. The V gene end was trimmed by 3 bases and the J gene end by 4 bases; junction bases not matched to a gene: 0. This CDR3 region has 14 residues. CDR1 and CDR2 (germline): SGHTA, FQGNSA. This CDR3 reads CASSLGQGATEAFF. The DNA of the CDR3 is TGTGCCAGCAGCTTGGGACAGGGGGCCACTGAAGCTTTCTTT.

The chain combines TRBV4-1 with TRBJ2-7, with 7 bases lining up with TRBD1. The CDR3 has 15 residues. In germline, CDR1 is MGHRA, CDR2 YSYEKL. Germline trimming cut 3 bases from V and 0 bases from J; bases unmatched to any gene: 5. DNA for the CDR3: TGCGCCAGCAGCCAGTTCAGGGGGTCCTCCTACGAGCAGTACTTC. Encoded protein: CASSQFRGSSYEQYF.

The rearrangement uses TRBV5-1 and TRBJ2-5, with D possibly TRBD1 on 6 matching bases. This CDR3 spans 15 amino acids. Germline loops: CDR1 SGHRS, CDR2 YFSETQ. Trimming shortened V by 5 bases and J by 1 base, and 15 bases separated the two germline ends. The chain's CDR3 is CASRWAGTSQETQYF. As DNA, the CDR3 is TGCGCCAGCAGGTGGGCAGGGACAAGCCAAGAGACCCAGTACTTC.

The chain links TRBV9 to TRBJ2-2, with 8 bases identical to TRBD1. The V gene's germline CDR1 is SGDLS and CDR2 YYNGEE. Trimming cost V 3 bases and J 3 bases; bases outside gene matches: 4. This CDR3 contains 15 residues. The CDR3, as DNA: TGTGCCAGCAGCGCGGGACAGGCTTACACCGGGGAGCTGTTTTTT. It translates to CASSAGQAYTGELFF.

V gene TRBV19 combines with J gene TRBJ2-7, with 13 bases identical to TRBD2. Unmatched junction bases numbered 6, after V lost 4 bases and J lost 3 bases. The germline CDR1 and CDR2 sequences are LNHDA and SQIVND (reference sequence). This CDR3 has 16 amino acids. Here the CDR3 reads CASSTTGTSGNYEQYF. CDR3 sequence (DNA): TGTGCCAGTAGTACCACCGGGACTAGCGGGAACTACGAGCAGTACTTC.

As for this clone: Different DNA sequences within this sample yield the same CDR3. The rearrangement joins TRBV9 to TRBJ2-2; possible D gene TRBD1, 6 bases. This CDR3 region has 15 residues. V was pared by 2 bases and J by 3 bases, with 11 bases between. The germline V gene has CDR1 SGDLS and CDR2 YYNGEE. As DNA, the CDR3 is TGTGCCAGCAGCGTCAGGGGTCGCGACACCGGGGAGCTGTTTTTT. Translation gives CASSVRGRDTGELFF.

The rearrangement links TRBV12-3 or TRBV12-4 to TRBJ1-2, with D possibly matching TRBD1 (6 bases). Trimming shortened V by 6 bases and J by 3 bases, and 11 bases separated the two germline ends. The CDR3 spans 13 residues. The CDR3 bases are TGTGCCAGCAGACAGGGTAGTTACTATGGCTACACCTTC. The encoded protein is CASRQGSYYGYTF.

On this clone: The sample carries other DNA sequences with the same CDR3. V gene TRBV28 combines with J gene TRBJ2-7; maybe TRBD2 (6 bases). The CDR3 has 13 amino acids. Germline CDR1 reads MDHEN; CDR2 reads SYDVKM. Trimming shortened V by 3 bases and J by 4 bases, and 10 bases separated the two germline ends. CDR3 sequence: CASSFGGLYEQYF. CDR3 nucleotide sequence: TGTGCCAGCAGTTTCGGCGGACTATACGAGCAGTACTTC.

This chain joins TRBV28 and TRBJ2-2, with 11 nucleotides matching TRBD2. The CDR3 has 15 amino acids. Germline V gene sequence: CDR1 MDHEN, CDR2 SYDVKM. With V trimmed by 3 bases and J by 6 bases, 3 bases remained unmatched. CDR3 protein: CASSFFSGRAGELFF. The CDR3 bases are TGTGCCAGCAGTTTCTTTAGCGGGAGGGCCGGGGAGCTGTTTTTT.

This chain connects TRBV3-1 (or the pseudogene TRBV3-2) to TRBJ1-2; a possible D gene is TRBD1 (5 bases). V was clipped by 4 bases and J by 4 bases, with 10 bases between them. CDR1 and CDR2 (germline): LGHDT, YNNKEL (reference sequence). The CDR3 totals 13 residues. In nucleotides, the CDR3 is TGTGCCAGCAGCCTGGGACTAACCTATGGCTACACCTTC. It specifies CASSLGLTYGYTF.

The gene calls are TRBV6-2 or TRBV6-3 and TRBJ2-3, with 7 bases fitting TRBD1. The CDR3 loop spans 13 amino acids. V was pared by 6 bases and J by 3 bases, with 3 bases of the junction left unmatched. From germline, CDR1 is MNHEY and CDR2 SVGEGT. The CDR3 coding sequence is TGTGCCAGCAGCCGGGGACAGACAGATACGCAGTATTTT. Its translation: CASSRGQTDTQYF.

J is TRBJ1-3 and V is TRBV19; 7 bases fit TRBD1. Germline V gives CDR1 LNHDA, CDR2 SQIVND (reference sequence). Trimming took 7 bases from V and 0 from J; bases not matched to a gene: 9. This CDR3 region has 16 residues. The CDR3 DNA sequence: TGTGCCAGTATGGGAAGGGACAGTTACTCTGGAAACACCATATATTTT. This sequence encodes CASMGRDSYSGNTIYF.

V is TRBV15 and J is TRBJ1-1; no clear D gene. This CDR3 spans 14 amino acids. The V gene lost 0 bases and the J gene lost 1 base, with 6 bases spanning the gap. The germline gives CDR1 LNHNV, CDR2 YYDKDF (reference sequence). The CDR3 protein is CATSRDPQNTEAFF. CDR3 DNA: TGTGCCACCAGCAGAGATCCCCAGAACACTGAAGCTTTCTTT.